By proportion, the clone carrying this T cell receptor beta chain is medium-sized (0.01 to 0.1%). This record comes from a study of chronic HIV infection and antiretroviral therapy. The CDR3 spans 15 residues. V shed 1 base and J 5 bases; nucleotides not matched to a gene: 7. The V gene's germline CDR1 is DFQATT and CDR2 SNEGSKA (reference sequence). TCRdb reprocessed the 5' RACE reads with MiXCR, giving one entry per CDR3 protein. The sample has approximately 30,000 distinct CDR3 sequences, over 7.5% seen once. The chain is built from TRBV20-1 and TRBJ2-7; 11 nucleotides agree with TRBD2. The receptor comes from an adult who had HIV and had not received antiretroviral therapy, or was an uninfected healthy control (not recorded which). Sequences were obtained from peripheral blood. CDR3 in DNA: TGCAGTGCTAGAGGATTAGCGGGAGGGCCGGACGAGCAGTACTTC. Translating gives CSARGLAGGPDEQYF.